This T cell receptor beta chain was sequenced for a study of human T cells and chemical hapten exposure. Study-level background: Across samples, TCR yields varied, mostly owing to small differences in pooled library volumes.

TCRdb used MiXCR to reprocess the RACE reads, holding one entry per CDR3 protein. Of over 85,000 distinct CDR3 sequences listed, about 9.3% are singletons. Germline assignment: CDR1 SEHNR and CDR2 FQNEAQ (reference sequence). CDR3 length: 10 residues. V was shortened by 3 bases and J by 8 bases, with 4 bases between the two germline ends. This clonotype came up a few times. The time point: patch test 2, 6 weeks after DPC sensitization. The treatment was: therapeutic diphenylcyclopropenone sensitization with weekly scalp DPC. Participating donors were patients with alopecia, aged 18 to 70 years, considered appropriate candidates for DPC.

The TCR was taken from a woman aged 35 to 49 with alopecia areata. Some clones in this sample may be carry-over from other donors' samples. Specimen: whole blood, collected in connection with sensitization to the hapten diphenylcyclopropenone (DPC). V and J are TRBV7-9 and TRBJ1-1; D is uncertain. This CDR3 reads CASSFLEAFF. The CDR3 bases are TGTGCCAGCAGCTTTTTAGAAGCTTTCTTT.